A selection of T cell receptor beta chains follows, all from one sample in a study of blood T cell repertoires in COVID-19. The protocol was immunoSEQ multiplex PCR, while the TCRdb copy is restricted to in-frame clones and leaves out a portion. The repertoire holds around 300,000 clones, with 75% to 95% as singletons. The sample was PBMCs or T cells enriched from blood (not recorded which). The receptors come from a woman younger than 45 who had recovered from COVID-19. CDR3s leave out the opening cysteine and the closing phenylalanine or tryptophan.

length | J | V | CDR3
13 | TRBJ2-7 | TRBV18 | ASSLGLAPTGRQY
20 | TRBJ2-1 | TRBV4-3 | ASSQGATGTSGMGARYNEQF
12 | TRBJ2-1 | TRBV5-6 | ASSRGSGYNEQF
13 | TRBJ1-5 | TRBV7-9 | ASSRDDRDNQPQH
12 | TRBJ1-2 | TRBV7-3 | ASSLALGDGGYT
13 | TRBJ1-3 | TRBV4-1 | ASSLGQGAGNTIY
13 | TRBJ2-2 | TRBV15 | ATSPQTANTGELF
11 | TRBJ2-7 | TRBV29-1 | SARDRVTYEQY
15 | TRBJ2-2 | TRBV9 | ASSVRGGTTNTGELF
10 | TRBJ2-5 | TRBV29-1 | SVRDYQETQY
10 | TRBJ2-7 | TRBV7-9 | ASSSEGREQY
13 | TRBJ1-5 | TRBV6-2/TRBV6-3 | ASSLGTGGNQPQH
13 | TRBJ2-1 | TRBV5-8 | ASSLGHLTYNEQF
13 | TRBJ1-1 | TRBV18 | ASSPRDRGRSEAF
9 | TRBJ1-4 | TRBV4-3 | ASSQDRELF
11 | TRBJ2-7 | TRBV5-6 | ASSTRDIDEQY